This entry is about one T cell receptor beta chain. V gave up 5 bases and J gave up 6 bases, with 11 bases separating them. The CDR3 runs 14 residues. Germline loops: CDR1 LNHDA, CDR2 SQIVND (reference sequence). The sample comes from a study of blood T cell repertoires in COVID-19. Study as a whole: The analysed material was cDNA or gDNA that came from T cells, B-cell-depleted T cells, or PBMCs.

Methods used by the authors: The assay estimated nucleated cells by amplifying reference gene primers. The method was immunoSEQ multiplex PCR; TCRdb's version includes in-frame clones alone and lacks a portion of them. D and trimming come from the DNA, and the V and J calls and clone size come from that table. In the table there are under 110,000 clones, more than 80% of which are singletons. This sequence originates from a woman between 55 and 75 years old with acute or convalescent COVID-19. Sequenced material: peripheral blood. The V and J genes are TRBV19 and TRBJ1-6, with TRBD1 as a possible D gene (6 bases). The CDR3 loop reads CASSLVRGNSPLHF. The CDR3 coding sequence is TGTGCCAGTAGTCTGGTCAGGGGTAATTCACCCCTCCACTTT.